A selection of T cell receptor beta chains follows, all from one sample in a study of cytomegalovirus exposure and HLA in healthy donors. Profiling relied on immunoSEQ multiplex PCR, and the TCRdb table lists in-frame clones only, not all of them. The sample carries some 90,000 clones, around 88% recorded once. The sequencing input was PBMCs. The receptors shown here come from a woman aged 25-40 years in good health and CMV-seronegative. Each CDR3 is given with its conserved first and last residue. Each record gives: J gene, D gene, clone size, V gene, CDR3 protein, CDR3 DNA. The D gene is left open where the match is weak. Some rows mark clone size as missing; the rest say once, few, many or name a class of expanded clone.

j_call: TRBJ1-4
d_call: .
clone_size: .
v_call: TRBV6-5
cdr3_aa: CASSSRGRVGEKLFF
cdr3_nt: TGTGCCAGCAGCTCCAGGGGCCGGGTTGGTGAAAAACTGTTTTTT

j_call: TRBJ2-2
d_call: .
clone_size: .
v_call: TRBV5-1
cdr3_aa: CASSLRAHPNTGELFF
cdr3_nt: TGCGCCAGCAGCCTCAGGGCCCATCCGAACACCGGGGAGCTGTTTTTT

j_call: TRBJ2-1
d_call: TRBD2
clone_size: .
v_call: TRBV27
cdr3_aa: CASSRPGLAGGGYNEQFF
cdr3_nt: TGTGCCAGCAGCCGCCCGGGACTAGCGGGAGGGGGGTACAATGAGCAGTTCTTC

j_call: TRBJ1-1
d_call: .
clone_size: .
v_call: TRBV5-6
cdr3_aa: CASGPLNTEAFF
cdr3_nt: TGTGCCAGCGGCCCTTTGAACACTGAAGCTTTCTTT

j_call: TRBJ1-2
d_call: .
clone_size: .
v_call: TRBV28
cdr3_aa: CASNSGGYGYTF
cdr3_nt: TGTGCCAGCAACTCCGGAGGGTATGGCTACACCTTC

j_call: TRBJ1-3
d_call: TRBD1
clone_size: .
v_call: TRBV6-1
cdr3_aa: CASAPQGYSGNTIYF
cdr3_nt: TGTGCCAGCGCCCCACAGGGGTACTCTGGAAACACCATATATTTT

j_call: TRBJ1-2
d_call: TRBD1
clone_size: few
v_call: TRBV25-1
cdr3_aa: CASSRQGGNYGYTF
cdr3_nt: TGTGCCAGCAGTCGACAGGGAGGAAACTATGGCTACACCTTC

j_call: TRBJ1-5
d_call: TRBD1
clone_size: .
v_call: TRBV6-1
cdr3_aa: CASSAQDRGLQPQHF
cdr3_nt: TGTGCCAGCAGTGCTCAAGACAGGGGGCTTCAGCCCCAGCATTTT

j_call: TRBJ1-2
d_call: .
clone_size: few
v_call: TRBV27
cdr3_aa: CASSSASGGYTF
cdr3_nt: TGTGCCAGCAGTTCGGCTTCAGGAGGCTACACCTTC

j_call: TRBJ2-7
d_call: TRBD2
clone_size: .
v_call: TRBV7-8
cdr3_aa: CASSPGLAGGPSSYEQYF
cdr3_nt: TGTGCCAGCAGCCCGGGACTAGCGGGAGGGCCATCCTCCTACGAGCAGTACTTC

j_call: TRBJ1-2
d_call: .
clone_size: .
v_call: TRBV28
cdr3_aa: CASSFQGRGGYGYTF
cdr3_nt: TGTGCCAGCAGTTTTCAAGGCAGGGGCGGGTATGGCTACACCTTC

j_call: TRBJ2-6
d_call: TRBD1
clone_size: .
v_call: TRBV9
cdr3_aa: CASSGYRGSGANVLTF
cdr3_nt: TGTGCCAGCAGCGGTTACAGGGGGTCTGGGGCCAACGTCCTGACTTTC

j_call: TRBJ1-2
d_call: .
clone_size: .
v_call: TRBV4-1
cdr3_aa: CASSQSGYYGYTF
cdr3_nt: TGCGCCAGCAGCCAATCAGGGTACTATGGCTACACCTTC

j_call: TRBJ1-2
d_call: TRBD1
clone_size: .
v_call: TRBV7-3
cdr3_aa: CASSAQGAHHGYTF
cdr3_nt: TGTGCCAGCAGCGCTCAGGGGGCGCATCATGGCTACACCTTC

j_call: TRBJ2-3
d_call: .
clone_size: .
v_call: TRBV27
cdr3_aa: CASSVSRGTDTQYF
cdr3_nt: TGTGCCAGCAGTGTTTCCCGGGGCACAGATACGCAGTATTTT

j_call: TRBJ2-7
d_call: TRBD1
clone_size: .
v_call: TRBV6-5
cdr3_aa: CASSWTGGYEQYF
cdr3_nt: TGTGCCAGCAGTTGGACAGGGGGCTACGAGCAGTACTTC

j_call: TRBJ1-1
d_call: .
clone_size: .
v_call: TRBV6-5
cdr3_aa: CASSRDTMNTEAFF
cdr3_nt: TGTGCCAGCAGCCGGGACACCATGAACACTGAAGCTTTCTTT

j_call: TRBJ1-5
d_call: .
clone_size: .
v_call: TRBV5-6
cdr3_aa: CASSLSAFRRQLDQPQHF
cdr3_nt: TGTGCCAGCAGCTTGAGTGCATTTCGCCGACAGCTGGATCAGCCCCAGCATTTT

j_call: TRBJ1-1
d_call: TRBD1
clone_size: .
v_call: TRBV27
cdr3_aa: CASSFIGLKPGTGKGQAFF
cdr3_nt: TGTGCCAGCAGTTTCATCGGCCTCAAACCAGGGACAGGGAAGGGTCAGGCTTTCTTT

j_call: TRBJ1-1
d_call: .
clone_size: .
v_call: TRBV5-4
cdr3_aa: CASSLETGEAFF
cdr3_nt: TGTGCCAGCAGCTTGGAGACAGGTGAAGCTTTCTTT

j_call: TRBJ2-3
d_call: TRBD2
clone_size: .
v_call: TRBV10-2
cdr3_aa: CATKIAGSSTDTQYF
cdr3_nt: TGCGCCACCAAGATAGCGGGGTCTAGCACAGATACGCAGTATTTT

j_call: TRBJ1-1
d_call: .
clone_size: .
v_call: TRBV11-2
cdr3_aa: CASSLEFAEAFF
cdr3_nt: TGTGCCAGCAGCTTGGAGTTCGCTGAAGCTTTCTTT

j_call: TRBJ2-1
d_call: .
clone_size: .
v_call: TRBV2
cdr3_aa: CASAAGNEQFF
cdr3_nt: TGTGCCAGCGCGGCCGGAAATGAGCAGTTCTTC

j_call: TRBJ1-3
d_call: .
clone_size: .
v_call: TRBV6-6
cdr3_aa: CASSYNPPGTRNTIYF
cdr3_nt: TGTGCCAGCAGTTACAACCCGCCGGGAACGCGAAACACCATATATTTT

j_call: TRBJ2-7
d_call: .
clone_size: .
v_call: TRBV6-5
cdr3_aa: CASRGLSYEQYF
cdr3_nt: TGTGCCAGCAGGGGGCTCAGCTACGAGCAGTACTTC

j_call: TRBJ1-4
d_call: .
clone_size: .
v_call: TRBV29-1
cdr3_aa: CSAADGATNEKLFF
cdr3_nt: TGCAGCGCAGCGGATGGGGCAACTAATGAAAAACTGTTTTTT

j_call: TRBJ1-5
d_call: .
clone_size: .
v_call: TRBV6-6
cdr3_aa: CASTNGGNQPQHF
cdr3_nt: TGTGCCAGCACCAATGGGGGGAATCAGCCCCAGCATTTT

j_call: TRBJ2-7
d_call: .
clone_size: .
v_call: TRBV25-1
cdr3_aa: CASSDSEQYF
cdr3_nt: TGTGCCAGCAGTGACTCCGAGCAGTACTTC

j_call: TRBJ1-1
d_call: TRBD1
clone_size: once
v_call: TRBV18
cdr3_aa: CASSPSGQVNTEAFF
cdr3_nt: TGTGCCAGCTCACCGTCTGGACAGGTGAACACTGAAGCTTTCTTT

j_call: TRBJ1-2
d_call: .
clone_size: .
v_call: TRBV6-6
cdr3_aa: CASTHPHRAGVYGYTF
cdr3_nt: TGTGCCAGCACCCACCCCCACCGGGCGGGTGTATATGGCTACACCTTC

j_call: TRBJ2-3
d_call: TRBD2
clone_size: once
v_call: TRBV5-4
cdr3_aa: CASRNQRGSTDTQYF
cdr3_nt: TGTGCCAGCAGAAACCAGCGGGGGAGCACAGATACGCAGTATTTT

j_call: TRBJ2-7
d_call: TRBD2
clone_size: once
v_call: TRBV6-4
cdr3_aa: CASSDKTSGTVYEQYF
cdr3_nt: TGTGCCAGCAGTGACAAGACTAGCGGGACTGTCTACGAGCAGTACTTC

j_call: TRBJ2-2
d_call: .
clone_size: .
v_call: TRBV19
cdr3_aa: CASSRQATGELFF
cdr3_nt: TGTGCCAGTAGTAGACAGGCTACCGGGGAGCTGTTTTTT

j_call: TRBJ2-5
d_call: .
clone_size: .
v_call: TRBV5-1
cdr3_aa: CASSLPTGAPETQYF
cdr3_nt: TGCGCCAGCAGCTTGCCTACGGGAGCGCCGGAGACCCAGTACTTC

j_call: TRBJ2-7
d_call: TRBD1
clone_size: few
v_call: TRBV7-9
cdr3_aa: CASSSTPGQGGYRSYEQYF
cdr3_nt: TGTGCCAGCAGCTCCACCCCGGGACAGGGCGGGTATCGGTCCTACGAGCAGTACTTC

j_call: TRBJ2-7
d_call: TRBD2
clone_size: .
v_call: TRBV2
cdr3_aa: CASSPTGGDGEQYF
cdr3_nt: TGTGCCAGCAGCCCCACGGGGGGGGACGGGGAGCAGTACTTC

j_call: TRBJ2-7
d_call: TRBD1
clone_size: .
v_call: TRBV27
cdr3_aa: CASSRTGAYEQYF
cdr3_nt: TGTGCCAGCAGTAGGACAGGGGCCTACGAGCAGTACTTC

j_call: TRBJ1-5
d_call: TRBD1
clone_size: .
v_call: TRBV7-8
cdr3_aa: CASSLTGGSNQPQHF
cdr3_nt: TGTGCCAGCAGCTTAACAGGGGGCAGCAATCAGCCCCAGCATTTT

j_call: TRBJ1-2
d_call: .
clone_size: .
v_call: TRBV11-2
cdr3_aa: CASRLSTVYGYTF
cdr3_nt: TGTGCCAGCAGATTGAGCACGGTCTATGGCTACACCTTC

j_call: TRBJ2-3
d_call: .
clone_size: once
v_call: TRBV6-5
cdr3_aa: CASSYSGAVTDTQYF
cdr3_nt: TGTGCCAGCAGTTACTCAGGGGCCGTGACAGATACGCAGTATTTT

j_call: TRBJ2-2
d_call: .
clone_size: .
v_call: TRBV5-1
cdr3_aa: CASSLEGANTGELFF
cdr3_nt: TGCGCCAGCAGTTTGGAGGGGGCGAACACCGGGGAGCTGTTTTTT

j_call: TRBJ2-5
d_call: .
clone_size: .
v_call: TRBV7-8
cdr3_aa: CASSRDQETQYF
cdr3_nt: TGTGCCAGCAGCCGCGACCAAGAGACCCAGTACTTC

j_call: TRBJ2-1
d_call: TRBD1
clone_size: .
v_call: TRBV5-1
cdr3_aa: CASSPPGTGTYNEQFF
cdr3_nt: TGCGCCAGCAGCCCTCCCGGGACAGGGACCTACAATGAGCAGTTCTTC

j_call: TRBJ2-7
d_call: TRBD1
clone_size: .
v_call: TRBV5-4
cdr3_aa: CASSKGTEYYEQYF
cdr3_nt: TGTGCCAGCAGCAAGGGGACAGAATACTACGAGCAGTACTTC

j_call: TRBJ2-3
d_call: .
clone_size: .
v_call: TRBV9
cdr3_aa: CASSVAGSTDTQYF
cdr3_nt: TGTGCCAGCAGCGTAGCCGGGAGCACAGATACGCAGTATTTT

j_call: TRBJ1-3
d_call: .
clone_size: .
v_call: TRBV7-9
cdr3_aa: CASSSPLGLGGSGNTIYF
cdr3_nt: TGTGCCAGCAGCTCCCCACTCGGGTTAGGGGGCTCTGGAAACACCATATATTTT

j_call: TRBJ2-6
d_call: .
clone_size: .
v_call: TRBV5-4
cdr3_aa: CASTDRDSGANVLTF
cdr3_nt: TGTGCCAGCACGGACAGAGACTCTGGGGCCAACGTCCTGACTTTC

j_call: TRBJ1-5
d_call: TRBD1
clone_size: few
v_call: TRBV2
cdr3_aa: CATHGGLQGAQNQPQHF
cdr3_nt: TGTGCCACCCATGGGGGGTTGCAGGGGGCGCAAAATCAGCCCCAGCATTTT

j_call: TRBJ1-5
d_call: .
clone_size: once
v_call: TRBV6-1
cdr3_aa: CASELANQPQHF
cdr3_nt: TGTGCCAGCGAACTTGCTAATCAGCCCCAGCATTTT

j_call: TRBJ2-3
d_call: .
clone_size: .
v_call: TRBV6-5
cdr3_aa: CASRGASTDTQYF
cdr3_nt: TGTGCCAGCCGGGGGGCTAGCACAGATACGCAGTATTTT

j_call: TRBJ1-1
d_call: .
clone_size: .
v_call: TRBV5-1
cdr3_aa: CASSVGGINTEAFF
cdr3_nt: TGCGCCAGCAGCGTCGGCGGAATAAACACTGAAGCTTTCTTT

j_call: TRBJ1-5
d_call: TRBD1
clone_size: .
v_call: TRBV28
cdr3_aa: CASSPLGLKRDRQPQHF
cdr3_nt: TGTGCCAGCAGTCCTCTCGGGCTGAAAAGGGACAGACAGCCCCAGCATTTT

j_call: TRBJ1-5
d_call: .
clone_size: .
v_call: TRBV12-5
cdr3_aa: CASGDFSQGNNQPQHF
cdr3_nt: TGTGCTAGTGGCGACTTTTCACAGGGTAATAATCAGCCCCAGCATTTT